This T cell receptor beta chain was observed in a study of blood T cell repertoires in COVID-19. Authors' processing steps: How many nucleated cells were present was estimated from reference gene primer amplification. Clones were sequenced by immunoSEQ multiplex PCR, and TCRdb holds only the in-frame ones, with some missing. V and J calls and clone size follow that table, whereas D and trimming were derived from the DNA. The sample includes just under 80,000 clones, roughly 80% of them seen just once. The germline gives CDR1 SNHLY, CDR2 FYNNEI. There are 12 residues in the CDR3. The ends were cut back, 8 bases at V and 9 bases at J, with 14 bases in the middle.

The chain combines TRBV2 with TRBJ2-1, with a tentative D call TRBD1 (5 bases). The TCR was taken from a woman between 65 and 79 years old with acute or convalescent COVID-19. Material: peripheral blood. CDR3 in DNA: TGTGCCAGCCAAGGGGAACACGGTGAGCAGTTCTTC. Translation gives CASQGEHGEQFF.